One T cell receptor beta chain is described in this entry. The antigen is undetermined. This sample stems from a study of cytomegalovirus exposure and HLA in healthy donors. PCR primers comprised 60 Vbeta and 13 Jbeta primers. How the authors handled the data: Unique TCR beta chains numbered approximately 76 million in a later analysis, with roughly 11 million shared. Profiled with immunoSEQ multiplex PCR; TCRdb holds only in-frame clones, not every one. V, J and clone size reflect that table, while D and trimming were determined from the DNA. The sample data list approximately 110,000 clones. Study-wide results and caveats: The study carried out a later analysis of TCR beta sequences. It associated 16,951 of them with specific HLA alleles at a false discovery rate of 0.05. Most TCR beta V segments were productive about 90% or about 30% of the time in an earlier analysis. TCR beta chains numbering some 150 were designated cytomegalovirus-associated.

The germline V gene has CDR1 DFQATT and CDR2 SNEGSKA (reference sequence). The V and J ends lost 7 bases and 0 bases respectively, with 6 bases between them. This CDR3 is 11 amino acids long. The chain employs TRBV20-1 and TRBJ1-1, with D unresolved. This TCR derives from a man aged 18 to 30 in good health and CMV-seronegative. The sample comprised PBMCs. CDR3 DNA: TGCAGTGTCCCGTTGAACACTGAAGCTTTCTTT. This encodes CSVPLNTEAFF.